This note documents a single T cell receptor beta chain sequence. The sample originates from a study of blood T cell repertoires in COVID-19. Study-wide background: Some COVID-19 samples were acute and others convalescent; all came from the United States, Italy and Spain. Nucleic acid was either cDNA or gDNA, and it came from T cells, B-cell-depleted T cells, or PBMCs.

Those enrolled in Seattle joined during active infection and were followed longitudinally afterward. Original methodology: Amplification with reference gene primers provided the estimates of nucleated cell counts. Clones were read by immunoSEQ multiplex PCR, and TCRdb kept only the in-frame ones, dropping some. V, J and clone size are those of that table, while D and trimming were read from the DNA. The sample has roughly 350,000 clones; roughly 90% are singletons. This CDR3 comprises 14 residues. Between the trimmed V and J ends, which lost 7 bases and 5 bases, there was a span of 17 bases. In germline, CDR1 is MNHEY, CDR2 SVGAGI.

The J gene is TRBJ1-1, the V gene TRBV6-5; tentatively, D is TRBD1 (6 bases). Sequencing input: peripheral blood. The receptor was derived from a woman between 65 and 79 years old with COVID-19, enrolled during active disease. The DNA for the CDR3 is TGTGCCAGCACCTTAAGGGGGGGAAGGACTGAAGCTTTCTTT. Translation gives CASTLRGGRTEAFF.